The 25 T cell receptor beta chains in this list originate from one sample, sequenced in a study of OX40 agonist ivuxolimab in advanced cancers. Clones were read by immunoSEQ multiplex PCR, and TCRdb kept only the in-frame ones, dropping some. The table shows about 67,000 clones, with 91% occurring only once. Source: CD4+ or CD8+ T cells sorted from blood, taken in a trial of the OX40 agonist ivuxolimab. All receptors come from an adult with an advanced solid tumor such as melanoma, head and neck, liver or kidney cancer.

The chain couples TRBV19 to TRBJ1-1, with a weak D call TRBD1 (5 bases). Germline assignment: CDR1 LNHDA and CDR2 SQIVND (reference sequence). The CDR3 runs 13 residues. The V gene lost 6 bases and the J gene lost 4 bases, with 12 bases spanning the gap. CDR3 DNA sequence: TGTGCCAGTAGCCGAGGGACCGCCACTGAAGCTTTCTTT. Protein product: CASSRGTATEAFF. The variable domain in full, completed from reference TRBV19 and TRBJ1-1, reads DGGITQSPKYLFRKEGQNVTLSCEQNLNHDAMYWYRQDPGQGLRLIYYSQIVNDFQKGDIAEGYSVSREKKESFPLTVTSAQKNPTAFYLCASSRGTATEAFFGQGTRLTVV.

This clone showed up just once. The chain recombines TRBV13 with TRBJ2-5; 8 bases align to TRBD1. The ends lost 3 bases at V and 2 bases at J; junction bases unmatched: 14. This CDR3 contains 18 residues. The germline gives CDR1 PRHDT, CDR2 FYEKMQ (reference sequence). The CDR3 sequence: CASSLPVKQGGFQETQYF. CDR3 DNA sequence: TGTGCCAGCAGCTTGCCTGTAAAACAGGGGGGATTTCAAGAGACCCAGTACTTC.

The gene calls are TRBV7-5 and TRBJ1-3; the table calls TRBD1, which could not be checked here. TRBV7-5 is termed a pseudogene. The CDR3 length is 15 residues. This CDR3 is CAKSLQGRYGNTIYF. The CDR3 nucleotides read TGTGCCAAAAGCTTACAGGGGCGGTATGGAAACACCATATATTTT.

The chain couples TRBV7-2 to TRBJ2-7; 9 bases are a match to TRBD1. The CDR3 is 16 amino acids. The V gene's germline CDR1 is SGHTA and CDR2 FQGNSA. Germline trimming cut 0 bases from V and 6 bases from J; bases unmatched to any gene: 9. DNA of the CDR3: TGTGCCAGCAGCTTAGCGCTGGGGACAGGGTTCTCCGAGCAGTACTTC. This translates into CASSLALGTGFSEQYF.

This clone was seen once. The chain couples TRBV5-4 to TRBJ2-3; 12 bases fit TRBD2. V shed 3 bases and J 5 bases; nucleotides not matched to a gene: 7. This CDR3 spans 16 amino acids. Germline CDR1 reads SGHNT; CDR2 reads YYREEE (reference sequence). CDR3 coding DNA: TGTGCCAGCAGCTCACGACTAGCGGGAGATGTAGATACGCAGTATTTT. It is translated as CASSSRLAGDVDTQYF.

V is TRBV6-5 and J is TRBJ1-1; no reliable D call. CDR1 is MNHEY and CDR2 is SVGAGI in the germline V gene. The CDR3 spans 15 residues. Trimming took 0 bases from V and 1 from J, leaving 9 bases between them. CDR3 amino acids: CASSYSYLGNTEAFF. Here the CDR3 DNA reads TGTGCCAGCAGTTACTCGTATTTGGGGAACACTGAAGCTTTCTTT.

This clone is a singleton in its sample. This chain joins TRBV2 and TRBJ2-5, with a tentative D call TRBD2 (6 bases). CDR1 and CDR2 from the germline V gene are SNHLY and FYNNEI. Between the trimmed V and J ends, which lost 4 bases and 2 bases, there was a span of 8 bases. This CDR3 contains 13 residues. The CDR3 spells CASSVRGQETQYF. The CDR3 DNA follows: TGTGCCAGCAGTGTCCGGGGGCAAGAGACCCAGTACTTC.

The chain carries TRBV28 and TRBJ1-5; 7 bases are shared with TRBD1. The CDR3 length is 15 residues. Germline V CDR1 and CDR2: MDHEN, SYDVKM. Trimming removed 2 bases from V and 9 bases from J; junction bases left unmatched: 10. The CDR3, as DNA: TGTGCCAGCAGTTTACAACCGACAGGGAGGAGGCCCCAGCATTTT. This translates into CASSLQPTGRRPQHF.

This rearrangement joins TRBV7-2 to TRBJ2-7; 12 positions agree with TRBD2. V was pared by 5 bases and J by 2 bases, with 1 base of the junction left unmatched. The germline CDR1 and CDR2 sequences are SGHTA and FQGNSA. The CDR3 spans 14 residues. The DNA of the CDR3 is TGTGCCAGCAGCGCTAGCGGGGGGGCCTACGAGCAGTACTTC. Translating it yields CASSASGGAYEQYF.

The chain employs TRBV5-4 and TRBJ1-2, with TRBD1 as a possible D gene (6 bases). Trimming removed 1 base from V and 4 bases from J, with 11 bases in between. This CDR3 comprises 14 residues. Germline V gives CDR1 SGHNT, CDR2 YYREEE (reference sequence). The DNA for the CDR3 is TGTGCCAGCAGCTTGATTCAGGGGAGCTATGGCTACACCTTC. The encoded protein is CASSLIQGSYGYTF.

This clone was picked up a small number of times. This chain joins TRBV14 and TRBJ1-1; possibly TRBD1 for D (5 bases). The V end was cut by 5 bases, the J end by 8 bases, with 18 bases between. The germline V gene has CDR1 SGHDN and CDR2 FVKESK. This CDR3 is 14 amino acids long. The CDR3 loop reads CASSSRPGPGEAFF. CDR3 in DNA: TGTGCCAGCAGCTCCCGCCCAGGGCCTGGAGAAGCTTTCTTT.

The V gene is TRBV11-2, the J gene TRBJ2-4, with 10 positions matching TRBD2. Germline V gives CDR1 SGHAT, CDR2 FQNNGV. CDR3 size: 16 residues. Trimming cost V 2 bases and J 1 base; bases outside gene matches: 2. The CDR3 is CASSLFSGGAKNIQYF. The CDR3 bases are TGTGCCAGCAGCTTATTTAGCGGGGGGGCCAAAAACATTCAGTACTTC.

The chain combines TRBV5-4 with TRBJ1-1; possible D gene TRBD1, 5 bases. V was trimmed by 0 bases and J by 8 bases, leaving 11 bases between them. This CDR3 is 13 amino acids long. The germline gives CDR1 SGHNT, CDR2 YYREEE (reference sequence). Here the CDR3 DNA reads TGTGCCAGCAGCTTGGGGCTCGACAGAGAAGCTTTCTTT. It specifies CASSLGLDREAFF.

The chain has TRBV28 and TRBJ1-2, with 11 nucleotides matching TRBD1. Germline V CDR1 and CDR2: MDHEN, SYDVKM. Germline trimming cut 6 bases from V and 7 bases from J; bases unmatched to any gene: 7. This CDR3 spans 14 amino acids. The CDR3 is CASSPGQGASGYTF. The CDR3 DNA is TGTGCCAGCAGCCCCGGACAGGGGGCTTCTGGCTACACCTTC.

The chain recombines TRBV28 with TRBJ1-6; no definite D call. In germline, CDR1 is MDHEN, CDR2 SYDVKM. This CDR3 has 15 residues. V lost 5 bases and J lost 7, with 15 bases in between. The CDR3 bases are TGTGCCAGCAGTCGCCCAAGGTTGGAGAATTCACCCCTCCACTTT. Its translation is CASSRPRLENSPLHF.

The rearrangement links TRBV6-6 to TRBJ2-5; TRBD1 might be the D (6 bases). Trimming left V 7 bases short and J 4 bases short, with 13 bases between. Germline CDR1 MNHNY, CDR2 SVGAGI (reference sequence). CDR3 size: 13 residues. The CDR3 sequence: CASTSRGPETQYF. In DNA, the CDR3 is TGTGCCAGCACCAGCAGGGGCCCAGAGACCCAGTACTTC.

The chain couples TRBV6-4 to TRBJ2-2; D ambiguous. V lost 6 bases and J 3 bases, leaving 8 bases between the germline ends. This CDR3 has 13 amino acids. The V gene's germline CDR1 is MRHNA and CDR2 SNTAGT. The CDR3 DNA reads TGTGCCAGCAGCGCACAGTACACCGGGGAGCTGTTTTTT. Residues: CASSAQYTGELFF.

CDR3 loop: CAISRKTSGGAQETQYF. The CDR3 nucleotides are TGTGCCATCAGTCGCAAAACTAGCGGGGGGGCGCAGGAGACCCAGTACTTC. The rearrangement uses TRBV10-3 and TRBJ2-5; TRBD2 matches at 13 bases. This CDR3 spans 17 amino acids. The junction had 11 bases not matched to a gene; V was cut back by 5 bases and J by 5 bases. Germline V CDR1 and CDR2: ENHRY, SYGVKD.

This clone was picked up one time. This chain joins TRBV7-2 and TRBJ1-2, with TRBD1 identical over 7 bases. The CDR3 has 15 residues. With 4 bases clipped from V and 3 bases from J, the junction kept 8 bases outside the gene matches. In germline, CDR1 is SGHTA, CDR2 FQGNSA. For the CDR3, the DNA is TGTGCCAGCAGCTCACCCGACAGGGTAGACTATGGCTACACCTTC. Translating gives CASSSPDRVDYGYTF.

This sequence joins TRBV2 and TRBJ2-5; 12 nucleotides align to TRBD2. From germline, CDR1 is SNHLY and CDR2 FYNNEI. This CDR3 region has 16 residues. Trimming removed 3 bases from V and 4 bases from J; junction bases left unmatched: 6. CDR3 loop: CASSEASGGARETQYF. The CDR3 coding sequence is TGTGCCAGCAGTGAGGCTAGCGGGGGGGCTCGAGAGACCCAGTACTTC.

J is TRBJ1-5 and V is TRBV7-8; D not resolved. With 3 bases removed from V and 3 bases from J, the gap between germline ends came to 12 bases. Per germline, CDR1 SGHVS and CDR2 FQNEAQ. This CDR3 spans 15 amino acids. The DNA for the CDR3 is TGTGCCAGCAGCTTTAGCGACGTTCACAATCAGCCCCAGCATTTT. It translates to CASSFSDVHNQPQHF.

The chain uses TRBV5-8 and TRBJ1-2; 7 bases align to TRBD1. Unmatched junction bases numbered 8, after V lost 4 bases and J lost 2 bases. The CDR3 extends over 15 amino acids. Germline CDR1 and CDR2: SGHTS and YDEGEE. CDR3 protein: CASSPDRYRNYGYTF. As DNA, the CDR3 is TGTGCCAGCAGCCCGGACAGGTACCGCAACTATGGCTACACCTTC.

The rearrangement links TRBV7-2 to TRBJ2-7; D may be TRBD1 (6 bases). V was trimmed by 6 bases and J by 7 bases, leaving 13 bases between them. Germline V gives CDR1 SGHTA, CDR2 FQGNSA. CDR3 length: 12 amino acids. CDR3 residues: CASRTQGGEQYF. The CDR3 DNA reads as TGTGCCAGCAGAACACAGGGCGGAGAGCAGTACTTC.

The chain couples TRBV5-6 to TRBJ2-7; 10 nucleotides agree with TRBD1. V lost 4 bases, J lost 2 bases, and 6 bases stayed unmatched. Per the germline V gene, CDR1 is SGHDT and CDR2 is YYEEEE. The CDR3 runs 15 residues. This chain's CDR3 is CASSPPGQGTYEQYF. The CDR3 region has the DNA TGTGCCAGCAGCCCCCCGGGACAGGGGACCTACGAGCAGTACTTC.

This chain joins TRBV18 and TRBJ2-7; TRBD1 agrees at 8 bases. There are 15 residues in the CDR3. V trimming: 3 bases; J trimming: 7 bases; junction bases outside the gene matches: 11. CDR1 is KGHSH, CDR2 LQKENI, per germline. CDR3 nucleotides: TGTGCCAGCTCACCCAGTAGGCAGGGGGCGGATGAGCAGTACTTC. This encodes CASSPSRQGADEQYF.